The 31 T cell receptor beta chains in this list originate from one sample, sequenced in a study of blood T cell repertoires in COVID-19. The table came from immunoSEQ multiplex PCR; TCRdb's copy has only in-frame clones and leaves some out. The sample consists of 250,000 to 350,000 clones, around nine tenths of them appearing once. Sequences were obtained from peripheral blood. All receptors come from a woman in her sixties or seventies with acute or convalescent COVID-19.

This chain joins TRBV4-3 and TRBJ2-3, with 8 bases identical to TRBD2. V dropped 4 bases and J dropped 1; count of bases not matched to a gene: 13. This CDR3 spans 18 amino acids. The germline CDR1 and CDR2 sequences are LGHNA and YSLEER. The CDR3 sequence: CASSPGLAALSGTDTQYF. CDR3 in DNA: TGCGCCAGCAGCCCCGGACTAGCAGCCCTTAGTGGCACAGATACGCAGTATTTT.

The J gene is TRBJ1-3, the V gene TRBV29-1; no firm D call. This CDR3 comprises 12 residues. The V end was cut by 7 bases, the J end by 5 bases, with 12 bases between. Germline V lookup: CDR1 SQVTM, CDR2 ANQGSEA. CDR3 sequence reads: CSGTWSRNTIYF. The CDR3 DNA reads TGCAGCGGGACTTGGTCAAGAAACACCATATATTTT. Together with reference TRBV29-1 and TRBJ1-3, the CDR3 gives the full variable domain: SAVISQKPSRDICQRGTSLTIQCQVDSQVTMMFWYRQQPGQSLTLIATANQGSEATYESGFVIDKFPISRPNLTFSTLTVSNMSPEDSSIYLCSGTWSRNTIYFGEGSWLTVV.

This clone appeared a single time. CDR3 sequence (DNA): TGTGCCAGCGCCGCAGGTTGGAGGAGGGAGACCCAGTACTTC. This codes for CASAAGWRRETQYF. The J gene is TRBJ2-5, the V gene TRBV7-9; a possible D gene is TRBD2 (5 bases). V lost 8 bases and J 5 bases, leaving 18 bases between the germline ends. Germline V gives CDR1 SEHNR, CDR2 FQNEAQ (reference sequence). This CDR3 contains 14 residues.

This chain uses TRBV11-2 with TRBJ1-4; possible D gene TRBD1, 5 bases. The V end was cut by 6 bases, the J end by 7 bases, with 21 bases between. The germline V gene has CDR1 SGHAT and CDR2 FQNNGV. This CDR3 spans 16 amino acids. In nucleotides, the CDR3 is TGTGCCAGCAGTTCCCCCACAGCGGGGCCCGGTGAAAAACTGTTTTTT. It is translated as CASSSPTAGPGEKLFF.

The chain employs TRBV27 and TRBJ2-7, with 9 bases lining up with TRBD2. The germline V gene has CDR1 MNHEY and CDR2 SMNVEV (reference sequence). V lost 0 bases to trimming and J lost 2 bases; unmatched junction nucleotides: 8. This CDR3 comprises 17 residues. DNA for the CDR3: TGTGCCAGCAGTTTATCGAAGATGGGCGGGAGGGCCTACGAGCAGTACTTC. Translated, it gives CASSLSKMGGRAYEQYF.

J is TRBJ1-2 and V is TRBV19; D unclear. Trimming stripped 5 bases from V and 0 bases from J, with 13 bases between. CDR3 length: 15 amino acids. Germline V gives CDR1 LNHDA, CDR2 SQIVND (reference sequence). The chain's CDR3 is CASSAAAQTNYGYTF. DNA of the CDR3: TGTGCCAGTAGTGCGGCAGCCCAGACTAACTATGGCTACACCTTC.

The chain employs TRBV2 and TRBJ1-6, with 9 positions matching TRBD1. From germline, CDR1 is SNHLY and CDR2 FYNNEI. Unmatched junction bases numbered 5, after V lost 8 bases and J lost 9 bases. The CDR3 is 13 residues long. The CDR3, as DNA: TGTGCCAGCCAGGGACAGGGAGTTTCACCCCTCCACTTT. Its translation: CASQGQGVSPLHF.

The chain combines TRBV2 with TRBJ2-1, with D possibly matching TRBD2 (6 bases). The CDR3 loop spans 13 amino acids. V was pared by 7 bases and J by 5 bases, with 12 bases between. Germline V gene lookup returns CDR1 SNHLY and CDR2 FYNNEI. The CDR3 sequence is CASIRDLDNEQFF. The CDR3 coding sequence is TGTGCCAGCATCCGGGACTTGGACAATGAGCAGTTCTTC.

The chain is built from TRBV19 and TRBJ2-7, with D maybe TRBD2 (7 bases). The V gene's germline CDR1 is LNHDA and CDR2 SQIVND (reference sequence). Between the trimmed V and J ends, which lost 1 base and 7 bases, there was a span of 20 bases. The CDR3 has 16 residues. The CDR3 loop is CASSIVLLGGQREQYF. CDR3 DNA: TGTGCCAGTAGTATAGTACTTTTGGGGGGGCAACGGGAGCAGTACTTC.

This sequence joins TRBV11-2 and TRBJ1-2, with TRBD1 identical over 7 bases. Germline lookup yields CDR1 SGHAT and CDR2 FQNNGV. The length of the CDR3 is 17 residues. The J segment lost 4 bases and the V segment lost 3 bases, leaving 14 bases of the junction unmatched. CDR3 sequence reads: CASSFPGGMQGGYGYTF. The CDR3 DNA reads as TGTGCCAGCAGCTTCCCTGGAGGGATGCAGGGGGGCTATGGCTACACCTTC. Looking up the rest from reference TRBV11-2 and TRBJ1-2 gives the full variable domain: EAGVAQSPRYKIIEKRQSVAFWCNPISGHATLYWYQQILGQGPKLLIQFQNNGVVDDSQLPKDRFSAERLKGVDSTLKIQPAKLEDSAVYLCASSFPGGMQGGYGYTFGSGTRLTVV.

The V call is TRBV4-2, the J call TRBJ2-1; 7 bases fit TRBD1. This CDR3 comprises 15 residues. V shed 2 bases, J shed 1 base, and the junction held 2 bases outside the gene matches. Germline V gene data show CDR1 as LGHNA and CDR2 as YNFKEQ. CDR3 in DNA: TGTGCCAGCAGCCAAACAGGGGAATCCTACAATGAGCAGTTCTTC. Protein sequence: CASSQTGESYNEQFF.

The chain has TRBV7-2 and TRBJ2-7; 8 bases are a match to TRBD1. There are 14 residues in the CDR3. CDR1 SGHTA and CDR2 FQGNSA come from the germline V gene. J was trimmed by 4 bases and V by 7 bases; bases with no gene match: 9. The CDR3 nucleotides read TGTGCCAGCAAAGTTCAGGACAGGGCGTACGAGCAGTACTTC. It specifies CASKVQDRAYEQYF.

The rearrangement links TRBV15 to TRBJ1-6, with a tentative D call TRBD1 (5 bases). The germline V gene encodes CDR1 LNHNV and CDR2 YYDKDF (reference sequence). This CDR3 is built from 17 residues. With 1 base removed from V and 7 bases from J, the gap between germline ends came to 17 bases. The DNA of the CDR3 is TGTGCCACCAGCAGAGGATACACAGGAACGGAGAATTCACCCCTCCACTTT. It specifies CATSRGYTGTENSPLHF.

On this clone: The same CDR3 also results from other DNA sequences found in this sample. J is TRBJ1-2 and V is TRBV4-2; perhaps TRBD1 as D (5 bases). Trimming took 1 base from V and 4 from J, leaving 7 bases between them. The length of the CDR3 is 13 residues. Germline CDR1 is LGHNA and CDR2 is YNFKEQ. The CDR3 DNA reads TGTGCCAGCAGCCAAGGGCAGGGCTATGGCTACACCTTC. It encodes CASSQGQGYGYTF.

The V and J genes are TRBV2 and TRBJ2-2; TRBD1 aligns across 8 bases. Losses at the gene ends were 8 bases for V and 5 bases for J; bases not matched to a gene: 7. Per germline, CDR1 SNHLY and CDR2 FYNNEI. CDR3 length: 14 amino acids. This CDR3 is CASGTGGGTGELFF. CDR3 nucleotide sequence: TGTGCCAGCGGTACAGGGGGAGGTACCGGGGAGCTGTTTTTT.

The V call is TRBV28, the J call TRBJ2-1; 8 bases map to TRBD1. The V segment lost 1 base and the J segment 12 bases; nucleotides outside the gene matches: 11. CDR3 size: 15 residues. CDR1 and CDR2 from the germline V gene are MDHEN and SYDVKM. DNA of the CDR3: TGTGCCAGCAGTTTATCCGACAGGGGAGGACGGTTGCAGTTCTTC. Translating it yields CASSLSDRGGRLQFF.

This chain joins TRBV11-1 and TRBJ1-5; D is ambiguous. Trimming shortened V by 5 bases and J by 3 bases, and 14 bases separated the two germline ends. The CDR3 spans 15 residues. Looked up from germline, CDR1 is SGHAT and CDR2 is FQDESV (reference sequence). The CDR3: CASSPTEFTNQPQHF. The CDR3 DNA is TGTGCCAGCAGCCCCACAGAGTTCACCAATCAGCCCCAGCATTTT.

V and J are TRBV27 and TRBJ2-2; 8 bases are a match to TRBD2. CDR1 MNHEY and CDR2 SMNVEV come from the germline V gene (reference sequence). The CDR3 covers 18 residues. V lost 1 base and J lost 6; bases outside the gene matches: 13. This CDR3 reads CASSLFSPSAGASGELFF. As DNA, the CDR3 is TGTGCCAGCAGTTTATTTTCTCCCTCAGCGGGAGCGTCCGGGGAGCTGTTTTTT.

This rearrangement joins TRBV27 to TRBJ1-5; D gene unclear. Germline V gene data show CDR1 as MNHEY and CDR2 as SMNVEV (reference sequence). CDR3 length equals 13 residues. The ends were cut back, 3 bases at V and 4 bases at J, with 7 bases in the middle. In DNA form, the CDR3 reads TGTGCCAGCAGTTTGCAGGATAATCAGCCCCAGCATTTT. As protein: CASSLQDNQPQHF.

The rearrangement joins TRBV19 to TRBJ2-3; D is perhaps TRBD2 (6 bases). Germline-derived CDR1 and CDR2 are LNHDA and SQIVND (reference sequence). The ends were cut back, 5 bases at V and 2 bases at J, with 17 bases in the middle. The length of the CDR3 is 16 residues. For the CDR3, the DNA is TGTGCCAGTAGTCCGGACGCTACGGGACTCACAGATACGCAGTATTTT. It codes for CASSPDATGLTDTQYF.

CDR3: CASSIGLTNQPQHF. CDR3 in DNA: TGTGCCAGTAGTATCGGTCTTACTAATCAGCCCCAGCATTTT. The chain recombines TRBV19 with TRBJ1-5; D call uncertain. The CDR3 spans 14 residues. The V gene's germline CDR1 is LNHDA and CDR2 SQIVND (reference sequence). V shed 3 bases and J shed 4 bases, with 10 bases lying between them.

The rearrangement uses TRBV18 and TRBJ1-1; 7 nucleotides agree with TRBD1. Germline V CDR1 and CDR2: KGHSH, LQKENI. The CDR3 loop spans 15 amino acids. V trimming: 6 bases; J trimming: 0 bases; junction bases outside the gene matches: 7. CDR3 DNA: TGTGCCAGCTCGGCCGGGACAGACGTGAACACTGAAGCTTTCTTT. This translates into CASSAGTDVNTEAFF.

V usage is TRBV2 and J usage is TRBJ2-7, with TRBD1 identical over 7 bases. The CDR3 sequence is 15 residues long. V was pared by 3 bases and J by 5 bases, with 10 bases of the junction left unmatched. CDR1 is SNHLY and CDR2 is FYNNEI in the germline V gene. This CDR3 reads CASSDDVGGVNEQYF. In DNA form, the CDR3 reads TGTGCCAGCAGTGATGATGTAGGGGGCGTCAACGAGCAGTACTTC.

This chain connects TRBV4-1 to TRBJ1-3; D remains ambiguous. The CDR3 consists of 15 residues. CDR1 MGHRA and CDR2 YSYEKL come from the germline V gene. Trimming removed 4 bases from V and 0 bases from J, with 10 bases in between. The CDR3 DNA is TGCGCCAGCAGCCTTCTCCTCTCCTCTGGAAACACCATATATTTT. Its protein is CASSLLLSSGNTIYF.

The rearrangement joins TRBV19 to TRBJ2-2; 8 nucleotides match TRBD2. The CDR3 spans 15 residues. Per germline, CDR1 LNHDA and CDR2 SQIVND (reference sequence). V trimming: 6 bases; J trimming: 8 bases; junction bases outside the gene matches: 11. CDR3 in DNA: TGTGCCAGTAGCCCCAGCGGGAGCATCAGGGGGGAGCTGTTTTTT. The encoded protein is CASSPSGSIRGELFF.

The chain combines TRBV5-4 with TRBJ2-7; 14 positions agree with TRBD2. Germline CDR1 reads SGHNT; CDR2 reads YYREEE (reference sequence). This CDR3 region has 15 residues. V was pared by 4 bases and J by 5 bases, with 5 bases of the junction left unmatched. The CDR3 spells CASSGGTSGSDEQYF. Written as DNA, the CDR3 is TGTGCCAGCAGCGGGGGGACTAGCGGGAGTGACGAGCAGTACTTC.

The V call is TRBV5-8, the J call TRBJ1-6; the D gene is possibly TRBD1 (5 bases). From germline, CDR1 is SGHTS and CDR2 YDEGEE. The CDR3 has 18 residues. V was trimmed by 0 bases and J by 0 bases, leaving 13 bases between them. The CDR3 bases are TGTGCCAGCAGCTTGGAAGCGGGGACGCTCTCCTATAATTCACCCCTCCACTTT. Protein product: CASSLEAGTLSYNSPLHF.

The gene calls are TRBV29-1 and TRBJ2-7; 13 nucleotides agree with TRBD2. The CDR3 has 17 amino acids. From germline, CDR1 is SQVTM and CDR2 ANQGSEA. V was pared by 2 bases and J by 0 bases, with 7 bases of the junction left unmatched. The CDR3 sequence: CSVEKTRLAGGSYEQYF. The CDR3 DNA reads TGCAGCGTTGAAAAAACCCGACTAGCGGGAGGCTCCTACGAGCAGTACTTC.

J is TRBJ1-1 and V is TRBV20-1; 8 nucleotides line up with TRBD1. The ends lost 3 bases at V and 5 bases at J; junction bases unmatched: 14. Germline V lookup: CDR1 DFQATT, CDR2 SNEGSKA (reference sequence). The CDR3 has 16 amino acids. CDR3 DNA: TGCAGTGCTAGTCCCAGGGGGCTGATTTTGGGTACTGAAGCTTTCTTT. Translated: CSASPRGLILGTEAFF.

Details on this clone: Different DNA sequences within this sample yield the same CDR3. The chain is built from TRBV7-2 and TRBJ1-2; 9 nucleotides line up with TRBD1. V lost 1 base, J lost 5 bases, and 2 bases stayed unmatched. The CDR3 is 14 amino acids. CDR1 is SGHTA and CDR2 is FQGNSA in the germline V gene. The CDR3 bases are TGTGCCAGCAGCTTAGAGACAGGGGGTTATGGCTACACCTTC. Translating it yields CASSLETGGYGYTF.

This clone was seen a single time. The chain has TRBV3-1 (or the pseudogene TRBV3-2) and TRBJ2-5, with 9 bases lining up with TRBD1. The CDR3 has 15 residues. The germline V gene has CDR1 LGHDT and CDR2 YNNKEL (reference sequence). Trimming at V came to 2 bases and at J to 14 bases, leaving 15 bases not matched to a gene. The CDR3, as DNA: TGTGCCAGCAGCCAAACCGGGACAGGGAAATCATGGGTTTACTTC. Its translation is CASSQTGTGKSWVYF.